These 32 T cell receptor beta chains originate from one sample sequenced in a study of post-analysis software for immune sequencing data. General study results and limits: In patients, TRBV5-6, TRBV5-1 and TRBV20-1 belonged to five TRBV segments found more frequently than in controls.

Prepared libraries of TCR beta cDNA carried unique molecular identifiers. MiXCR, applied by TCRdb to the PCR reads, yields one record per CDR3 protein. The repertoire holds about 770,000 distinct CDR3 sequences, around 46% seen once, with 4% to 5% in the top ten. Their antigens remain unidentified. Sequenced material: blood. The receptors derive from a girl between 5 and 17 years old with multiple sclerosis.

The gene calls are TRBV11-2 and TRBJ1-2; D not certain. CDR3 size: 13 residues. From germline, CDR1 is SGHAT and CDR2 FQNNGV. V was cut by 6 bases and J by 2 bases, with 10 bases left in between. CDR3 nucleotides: TGTGCCAGCAGACGGATGTTGAACTATGGCTACACCTTC. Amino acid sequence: CASRRMLNYGYTF.

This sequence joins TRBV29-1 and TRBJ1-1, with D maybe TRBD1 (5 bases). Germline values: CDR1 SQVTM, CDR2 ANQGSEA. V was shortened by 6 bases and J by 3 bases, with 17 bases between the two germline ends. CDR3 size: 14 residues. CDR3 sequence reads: CSVGVRGEDTEAFF. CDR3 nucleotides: TGCAGCGTGGGGGTTCGGGGGGAGGACACTGAAGCTTTCTTT.

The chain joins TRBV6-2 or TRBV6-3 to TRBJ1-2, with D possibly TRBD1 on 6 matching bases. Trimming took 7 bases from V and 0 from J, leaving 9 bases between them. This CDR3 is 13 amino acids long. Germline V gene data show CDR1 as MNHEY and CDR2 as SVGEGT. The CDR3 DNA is TGTGCCAGCATGGACAGCCCTAACTATGGCTACACCTTC. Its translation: CASMDSPNYGYTF.

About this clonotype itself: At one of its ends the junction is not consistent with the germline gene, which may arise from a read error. The CDR3 DNA reads as TGTGCCAGCGGCTTGGCGGCTAGCGGGAGTAATGAGCAGTTCTTC. This sequence encodes CASGLAASGSNEQFF. The chain couples TRBV7-9 to TRBJ2-1; TRBD2 aligns across 10 bases. Germline lookup yields CDR1 SEHNR and CDR2 FQNEAQ (reference sequence). The CDR3 loop spans 15 amino acids.

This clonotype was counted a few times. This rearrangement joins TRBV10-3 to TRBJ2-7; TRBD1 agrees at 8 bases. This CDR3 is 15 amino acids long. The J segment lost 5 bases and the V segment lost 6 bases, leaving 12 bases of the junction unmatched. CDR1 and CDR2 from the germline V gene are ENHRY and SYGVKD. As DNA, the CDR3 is TGTGCCATCAGCCTGTCGACAGGGGCCTTCCACGAGCAGTACTTC. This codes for CAISLSTGAFHEQYF.

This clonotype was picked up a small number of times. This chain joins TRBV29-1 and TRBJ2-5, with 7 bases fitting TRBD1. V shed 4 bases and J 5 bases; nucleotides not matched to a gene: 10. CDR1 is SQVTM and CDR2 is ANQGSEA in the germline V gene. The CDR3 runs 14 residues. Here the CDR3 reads CSVVPGGASETQYF. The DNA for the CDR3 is TGCAGCGTTGTGCCAGGGGGAGCTTCGGAGACCCAGTACTTC. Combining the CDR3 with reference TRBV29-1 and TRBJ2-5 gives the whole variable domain SAVISQKPSRDICQRGTSLTIQCQVDSQVTMMFWYRQQPGQSLTLIATANQGSEATYESGFVIDKFPISRPNLTFSTLTVSNMSPEDSSIYLCSVVPGGASETQYFGPGTRLLVL.

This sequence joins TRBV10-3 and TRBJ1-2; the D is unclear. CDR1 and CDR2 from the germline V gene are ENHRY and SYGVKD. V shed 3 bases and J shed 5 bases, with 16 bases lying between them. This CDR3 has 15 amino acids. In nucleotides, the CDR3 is TGTGCCATCAGTGAACCCGGACCAGTCGCTTATGGCTACACCTTC. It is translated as CAISEPGPVAYGYTF.

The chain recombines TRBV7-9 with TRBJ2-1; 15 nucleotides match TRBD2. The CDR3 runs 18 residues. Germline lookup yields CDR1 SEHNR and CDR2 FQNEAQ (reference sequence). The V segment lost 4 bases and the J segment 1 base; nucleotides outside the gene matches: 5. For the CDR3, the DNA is TGTGCCAGCAGCTACCGGACTAGCGGGAGGGCTTCCTACAATGAGCAGTTCTTC. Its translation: CASSYRTSGRASYNEQFF.

Here the CDR3 DNA reads TGCAGTACAAGGGCTAGCGGGATTGTAGATACGCAGTATTTT. Protein sequence: CSTRASGIVDTQYF. The V gene is TRBV20-1, the J gene TRBJ2-3, with 9 bases that match TRBD2. This CDR3 has 14 residues. The germline V gene has CDR1 DFQATT and CDR2 SNEGSKA (reference sequence). Trimming took 8 bases from V and 5 from J; bases not matched to a gene: 11.

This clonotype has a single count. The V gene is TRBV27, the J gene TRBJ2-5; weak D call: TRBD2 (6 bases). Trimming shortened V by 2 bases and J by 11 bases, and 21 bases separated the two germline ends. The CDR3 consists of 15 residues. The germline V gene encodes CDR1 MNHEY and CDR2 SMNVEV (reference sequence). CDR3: CASSLVRRAIYGQYF. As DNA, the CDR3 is TGTGCCAGCAGTTTAGTGCGGAGGGCGATCTACGGGCAGTACTTC.

CDR3 nucleotide sequence: TGTGCCAGCAGCAATCGACTAGCGCCCTACGAGCAGTACTTC. This translates into CASSNRLAPYEQYF. The chain combines TRBV7-9 with TRBJ2-7; TRBD2 aligns across 8 bases. CDR1 and CDR2 from the germline V gene are SEHNR and FQNEAQ (reference sequence). The CDR3 is made up of 14 amino acids. V was pared by 5 bases and J by 2 bases, with 5 bases of the junction left unmatched.

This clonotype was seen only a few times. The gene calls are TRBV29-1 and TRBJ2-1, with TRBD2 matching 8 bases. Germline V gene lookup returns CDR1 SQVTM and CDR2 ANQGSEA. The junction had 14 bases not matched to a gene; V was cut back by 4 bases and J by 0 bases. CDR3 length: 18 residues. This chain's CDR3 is CSVGSGSTFPSSYNEQFF. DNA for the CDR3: TGCAGCGTTGGGAGCGGGAGTACCTTCCCAAGCTCCTACAATGAGCAGTTCTTC.

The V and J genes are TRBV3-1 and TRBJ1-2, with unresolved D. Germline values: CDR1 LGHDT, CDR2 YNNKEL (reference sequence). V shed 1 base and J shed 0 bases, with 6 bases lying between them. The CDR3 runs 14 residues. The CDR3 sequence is CASSQVSTNYGYTF. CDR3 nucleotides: TGTGCCAGCAGCCAAGTATCAACTAACTATGGCTACACCTTC.

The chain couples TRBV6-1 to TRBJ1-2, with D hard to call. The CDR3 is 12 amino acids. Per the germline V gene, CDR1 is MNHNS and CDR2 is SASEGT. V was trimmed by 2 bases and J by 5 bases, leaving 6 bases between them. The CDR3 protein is CASSEWEYGYTF. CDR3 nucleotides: TGTGCCAGCAGTGAATGGGAATATGGCTACACCTTC.

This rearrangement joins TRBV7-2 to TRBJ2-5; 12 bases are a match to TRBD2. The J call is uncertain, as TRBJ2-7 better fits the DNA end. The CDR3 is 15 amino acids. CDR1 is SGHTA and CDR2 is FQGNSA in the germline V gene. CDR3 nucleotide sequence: TGTGCCAGCAGTAGGCCTAGCGGGAGGGACTACGAGCAGTACTTC. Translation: CASSRPSGRDYEQYF.

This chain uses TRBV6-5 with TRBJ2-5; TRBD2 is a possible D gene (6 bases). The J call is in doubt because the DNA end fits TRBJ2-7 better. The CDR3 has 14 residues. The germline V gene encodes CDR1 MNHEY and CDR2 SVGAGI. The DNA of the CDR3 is TGTGCCAGCAGGTCCGGAGGGCGGGGCTACGAGCAGTACTTC. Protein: CASRSGGRGYEQYF.

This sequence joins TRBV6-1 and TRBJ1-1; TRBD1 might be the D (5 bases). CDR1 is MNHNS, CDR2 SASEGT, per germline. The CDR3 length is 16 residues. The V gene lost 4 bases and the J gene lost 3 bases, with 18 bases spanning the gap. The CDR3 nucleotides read TGTGCCAGCAGTGGGACCTCGGGACCGTGGGACACTGAAGCTTTCTTT. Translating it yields CASSGTSGPWDTEAFF.

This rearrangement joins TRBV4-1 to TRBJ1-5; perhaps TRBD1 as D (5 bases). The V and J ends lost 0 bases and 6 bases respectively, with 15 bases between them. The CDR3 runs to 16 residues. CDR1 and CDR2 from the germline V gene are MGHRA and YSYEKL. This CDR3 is CASSQEGGSHGQPQHF. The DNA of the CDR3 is TGCGCCAGCAGCCAAGAGGGGGGATCCCATGGTCAGCCCCAGCATTTT.

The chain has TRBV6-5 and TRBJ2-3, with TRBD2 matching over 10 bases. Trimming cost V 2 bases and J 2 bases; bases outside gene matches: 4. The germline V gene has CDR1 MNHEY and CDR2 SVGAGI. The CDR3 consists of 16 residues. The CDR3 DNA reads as TGTGCCAGCAGTTACGGGGGGACTAGCGTCACAGATACGCAGTATTTT. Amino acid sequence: CASSYGGTSVTDTQYF.

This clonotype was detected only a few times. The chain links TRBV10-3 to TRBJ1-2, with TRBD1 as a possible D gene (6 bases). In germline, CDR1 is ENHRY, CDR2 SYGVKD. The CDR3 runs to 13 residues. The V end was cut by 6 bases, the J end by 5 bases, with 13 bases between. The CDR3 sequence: CAIREGHEYGYTF. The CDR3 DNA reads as TGTGCCATCAGGGAGGGACACGAGTATGGCTACACCTTC.

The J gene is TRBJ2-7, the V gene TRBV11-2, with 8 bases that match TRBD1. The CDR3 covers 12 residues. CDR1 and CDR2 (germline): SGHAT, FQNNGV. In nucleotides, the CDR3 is TGTGTGGTCGGGACAGGCTTATCCGAGCAGTACTTC. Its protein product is CVVGTGLSEQYF.

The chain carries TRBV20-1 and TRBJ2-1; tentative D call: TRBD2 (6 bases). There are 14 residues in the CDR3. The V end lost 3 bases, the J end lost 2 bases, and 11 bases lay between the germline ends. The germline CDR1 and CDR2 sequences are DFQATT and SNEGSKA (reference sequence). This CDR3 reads CSASRSGPYNEQFF. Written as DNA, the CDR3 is TGCAGTGCTAGTAGAAGCGGGCCCTACAATGAGCAGTTCTTC.

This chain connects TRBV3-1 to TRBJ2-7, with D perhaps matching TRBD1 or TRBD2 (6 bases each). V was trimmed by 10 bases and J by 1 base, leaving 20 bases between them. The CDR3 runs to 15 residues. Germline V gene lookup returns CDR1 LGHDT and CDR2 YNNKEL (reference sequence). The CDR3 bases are TGTGCCACCGAAACCAGCGGAGGGGGATCCTACGAGCAGTACTTC. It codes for CATETSGGGSYEQYF.

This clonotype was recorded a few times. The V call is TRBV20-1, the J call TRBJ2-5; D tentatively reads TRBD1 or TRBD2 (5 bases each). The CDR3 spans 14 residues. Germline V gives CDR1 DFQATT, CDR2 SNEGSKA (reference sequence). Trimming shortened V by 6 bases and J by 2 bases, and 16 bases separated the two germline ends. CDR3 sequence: CSARSGASQETQYF. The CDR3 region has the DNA TGCAGTGCCCGCTCCGGGGCCTCACAAGAGACCCAGTACTTC.

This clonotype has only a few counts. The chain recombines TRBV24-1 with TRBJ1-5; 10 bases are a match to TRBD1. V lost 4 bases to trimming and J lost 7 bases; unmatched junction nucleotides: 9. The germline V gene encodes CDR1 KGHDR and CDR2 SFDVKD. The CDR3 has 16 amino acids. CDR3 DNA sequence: TGTGCCACCAGTGACAGCGGGACAGGGGATGTACAGCCCCAGCATTTT. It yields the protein CATSDSGTGDVQPQHF.

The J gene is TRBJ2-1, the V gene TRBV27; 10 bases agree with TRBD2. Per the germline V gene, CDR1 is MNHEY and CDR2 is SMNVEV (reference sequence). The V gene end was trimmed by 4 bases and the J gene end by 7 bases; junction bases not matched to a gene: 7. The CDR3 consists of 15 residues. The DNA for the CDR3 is TGTGCCAGCAGTTCTAGCGGGAGTGTTAATAATGAGCAGTTCTTC. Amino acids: CASSSSGSVNNEQFF.

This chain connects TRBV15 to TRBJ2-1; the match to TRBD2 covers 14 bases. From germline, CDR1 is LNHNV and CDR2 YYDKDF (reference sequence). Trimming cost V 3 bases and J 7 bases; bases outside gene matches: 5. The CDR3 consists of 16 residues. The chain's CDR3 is CATSSPGLAGVNEQFF. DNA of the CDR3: TGTGCCACCAGCAGCCCGGGACTAGCGGGAGTGAATGAGCAGTTCTTC.

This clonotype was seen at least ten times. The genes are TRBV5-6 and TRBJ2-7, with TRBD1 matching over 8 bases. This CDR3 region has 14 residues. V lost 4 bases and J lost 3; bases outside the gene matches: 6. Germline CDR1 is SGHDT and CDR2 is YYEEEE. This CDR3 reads CASSLGQGIYEQYF. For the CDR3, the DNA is TGTGCCAGCAGCCTAGGACAGGGAATCTACGAGCAGTACTTC.

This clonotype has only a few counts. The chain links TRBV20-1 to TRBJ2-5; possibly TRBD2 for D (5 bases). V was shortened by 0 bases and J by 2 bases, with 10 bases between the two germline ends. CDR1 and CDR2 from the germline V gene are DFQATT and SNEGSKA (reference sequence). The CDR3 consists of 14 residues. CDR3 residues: CSARDTSGQETQYF. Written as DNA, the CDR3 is TGCAGTGCTAGAGATACCAGCGGACAAGAGACCCAGTACTTC.

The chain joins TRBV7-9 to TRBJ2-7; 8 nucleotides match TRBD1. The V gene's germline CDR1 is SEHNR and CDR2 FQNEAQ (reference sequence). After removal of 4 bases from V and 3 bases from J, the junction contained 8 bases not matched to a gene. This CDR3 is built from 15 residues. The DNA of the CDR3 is TGTGCCAGCAGCTCTACGGAGGACAGGGTCTACGAGCAGTACTTC. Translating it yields CASSSTEDRVYEQYF.

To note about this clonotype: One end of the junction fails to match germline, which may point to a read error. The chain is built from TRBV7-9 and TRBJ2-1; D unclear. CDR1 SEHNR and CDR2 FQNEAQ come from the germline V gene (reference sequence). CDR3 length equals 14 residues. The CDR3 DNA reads TGTGCCAGCAGCCTCGGATCTGGAATGAATGGGCAGTTCTTC. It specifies CASSLGSGMNGQFF.

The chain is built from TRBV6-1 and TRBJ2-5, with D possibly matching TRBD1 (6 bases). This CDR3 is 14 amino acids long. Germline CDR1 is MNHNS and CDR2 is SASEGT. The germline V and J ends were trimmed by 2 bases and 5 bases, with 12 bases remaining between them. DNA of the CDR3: TGTGCCAGCAGTGAAATTTGGGGGCTGGAGACCCAGTACTTC. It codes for CASSEIWGLETQYF.